Listed below are T cell receptor beta chains from one sample, sequenced in a study of shared clonotypes between healthy human individuals. Assay: immunoSEQ multiplex PCR; the TCRdb copy retains only in-frame clones and omits some. The sample shows some 1.4 million clones, roughly 96% of them seen only once. The sample taken for sequencing was naive CD4+ T cells sorted from blood. Every receptor here comes from a man in his thirties or forties in good health. Both conserved end residues are part of each CDR3. The order of the fields is CDR3 DNA, CDR3 protein, V gene, J gene, clone size, D gene. D genes are given only for firm matches. Clone size, where shown, is once, few, many, or a class for clones that have expanded.

CDR3 DNA: TGCAGCGTTGCATCAGGACTGAACACTGAAGCTTTCTTT
CDR3 protein: CSVASGLNTEAFF
V gene: TRBV29-1
J gene: TRBJ1-1
clone size: NA
D gene: NA

CDR3 DNA: TGCGCCAGCAGCCAACGCCCCCGGGAAGGGGGCACCGGGGAGCTGTTTTTT
CDR3 protein: CASSQRPREGGTGELFF
V gene: TRBV4-1
J gene: TRBJ2-2
clone size: NA
D gene: NA

CDR3 DNA: TGTGCCAGCAGCTTAAACTGGGCTACCACAGATACGCAGTATTTT
CDR3 protein: CASSLNWATTDTQYF
V gene: TRBV7-2
J gene: TRBJ2-3
clone size: NA
D gene: NA

CDR3 DNA: TGTGCCAGCAGCTTAGTAGCGGGAGAGGTTCATGAGCAGTTCTTC
CDR3 protein: CASSLVAGEVHEQFF
V gene: TRBV7-2
J gene: TRBJ2-1
clone size: NA
D gene: TRBD2

CDR3 DNA: TGTGCCAGCAGTGACAGGAGGAGCACAGATACGCAGTATTTT
CDR3 protein: CASSDRRSTDTQYF
V gene: TRBV2
J gene: TRBJ2-3
clone size: NA
D gene: NA

CDR3 DNA: TGTGCCAGCTCACCTGGACAGGGTACGATCGGGGAGCTGTTTTTT
CDR3 protein: CASSPGQGTIGELFF
V gene: TRBV18
J gene: TRBJ2-2
clone size: NA
D gene: TRBD1

CDR3 DNA: TGCGCCAGCAGGAAGAACCGGACAGGGACAGCCAAAAACATTCAGTACTTC
CDR3 protein: CASRKNRTGTAKNIQYF
V gene: TRBV5-1
J gene: TRBJ2-4
clone size: NA
D gene: TRBD1

CDR3 DNA: TGTGCCAGCAGCTCCTGGACTAGCGGGAACGACGAGCAGTACTTC
CDR3 protein: CASSSWTSGNDEQYF
V gene: TRBV11-3
J gene: TRBJ2-7
clone size: NA
D gene: TRBD2

CDR3 DNA: TGCAGCGCCACAGGGGGCGGCAGCAATCAGCCCCAGCATTTT
CDR3 protein: CSATGGGSNQPQHF
V gene: TRBV29-1
J gene: TRBJ1-5
clone size: NA
D gene: TRBD1

CDR3 DNA: TGTGCCAGCAGTCCCCGACTAGCGGGTACCTACGAGCAGTACTTC
CDR3 protein: CASSPRLAGTYEQYF
V gene: TRBV28
J gene: TRBJ2-7
clone size: once
D gene: TRBD2

CDR3 DNA: TGTGCCAGCAGCTCCCAACAGGGGGCTTTATACGAGCAGTACTTC
CDR3 protein: CASSSQQGALYEQYF
V gene: TRBV11-2
J gene: TRBJ2-7
clone size: NA
D gene: TRBD1

CDR3 DNA: TGTGCCAGCAGCACAGCCGGGACAGGGGGACATGAGCAGTTCTTC
CDR3 protein: CASSTAGTGGHEQFF
V gene: TRBV7-8
J gene: TRBJ2-1
clone size: NA
D gene: TRBD1

CDR3 DNA: TGTGCCAGCATAGGGATACAGGGGATTGGGGTTACGCAGTATTTT
CDR3 protein: CASIGIQGIGVTQYF
V gene: TRBV28
J gene: TRBJ2-3
clone size: NA
D gene: TRBD1

CDR3 DNA: TGTGCCAGCAGGACGGGAGGGGGAACCTACGAGCAGTACTTC
CDR3 protein: CASRTGGGTYEQYF
V gene: TRBV6-1
J gene: TRBJ2-7
clone size: NA
D gene: TRBD2

CDR3 DNA: TGTGCCAGCAGCGCGCCACGGGTGCCCCACTCTGGGGCCAACGTCCTGACTTTC
CDR3 protein: CASSAPRVPHSGANVLTF
V gene: TRBV9
J gene: TRBJ2-6
clone size: NA
D gene: NA

CDR3 DNA: TGCGCCAGCAGCTTGGGTAACAGGGACTCCTACGAGCAGTACTTC
CDR3 protein: CASSLGNRDSYEQYF
V gene: TRBV5-1
J gene: TRBJ2-7
clone size: NA
D gene: NA

CDR3 DNA: TGCGCCAGCAGCTTGAACAGGGGAGGCACTGAAGCTTTCTTT
CDR3 protein: CASSLNRGGTEAFF
V gene: TRBV5-1
J gene: TRBJ1-1
clone size: NA
D gene: TRBD1

CDR3 DNA: TGTGCCAGCAGCTCGGGACTAGCGGGAGGGGGGGGCACAGATACGCAGTATTTT
CDR3 protein: CASSSGLAGGGGTDTQYF
V gene: TRBV13
J gene: TRBJ2-3
clone size: NA
D gene: TRBD2

CDR3 DNA: TGTGCCAGCTCACCGTTGTCACTAGACACCATATATTTT
CDR3 protein: CASSPLSLDTIYF
V gene: TRBV18
J gene: TRBJ1-3
clone size: NA
D gene: NA

CDR3 DNA: TGTGCCAGCAGCTACAGCGGAGGGCTTCTGACCGGGGAGCTGTTTTTT
CDR3 protein: CASSYSGGLLTGELFF
V gene: TRBV7-2
J gene: TRBJ2-2
clone size: NA
D gene: NA

CDR3 DNA: TGTGCCAGCAGCCGGAACCGAGGGACTAGCACTTCCGGGGAGCTGTTTTTT
CDR3 protein: CASSRNRGTSTSGELFF
V gene: TRBV4-2
J gene: TRBJ2-2
clone size: NA
D gene: TRBD2

CDR3 DNA: TGCGCCAGCAGCTTGATTGGACAGGGGACCTACGAGCAGTACTTC
CDR3 protein: CASSLIGQGTYEQYF
V gene: TRBV5-1
J gene: TRBJ2-7
clone size: NA
D gene: TRBD1

CDR3 DNA: TGCGCCAGCAGGGCTACCGGGCTCAACACCGGGGAGCTGTTTTTT
CDR3 protein: CASRATGLNTGELFF
V gene: TRBV5-1
J gene: TRBJ2-2
clone size: few
D gene: NA

CDR3 DNA: TGCGCCAGCAGAAGAACCCCCCACACAGGCAATGGAAACACCATATATTTT
CDR3 protein: CASRRTPHTGNGNTIYF
V gene: TRBV5-1
J gene: TRBJ1-3
clone size: NA
D gene: NA

CDR3 DNA: TGTGCCTGGAGGTTGACTAGCGGGGAAAACTACGAGCAGTACTTC
CDR3 protein: CAWRLTSGENYEQYF
V gene: TRBV30
J gene: TRBJ2-7
clone size: NA
D gene: TRBD2

CDR3 DNA: TGTGCCAGCAGCTTGGCCGGACAGCTCTACGAGCAGTACTTC
CDR3 protein: CASSLAGQLYEQYF
V gene: TRBV5-4
J gene: TRBJ2-7
clone size: NA
D gene: NA

CDR3 DNA: TGCGCCAGCAGCCAAGTGGGGGGCCGGGGTCAGCCCCAGCATTTT
CDR3 protein: CASSQVGGRGQPQHF
V gene: TRBV4-1
J gene: TRBJ1-5
clone size: NA
D gene: NA

CDR3 DNA: TGTGCCACCCGTTGGGTAGGGGGGGACAATGAGCAGTTCTTC
CDR3 protein: CATRWVGGDNEQFF
V gene: TRBV19
J gene: TRBJ2-1
clone size: NA
D gene: NA

CDR3 DNA: TGCGCCAGCAGCCAAGATTTGGGGACTAGCGGCAACACAGATACGCAGTATTTT
CDR3 protein: CASSQDLGTSGNTDTQYF
V gene: TRBV4-3
J gene: TRBJ2-3
clone size: NA
D gene: TRBD2

CDR3 DNA: TGTGCCAGCAGCCTCACAAATCAGCCCCAGCATTTT
CDR3 protein: CASSLTNQPQHF
V gene: TRBV7-8
J gene: TRBJ1-5
clone size: NA
D gene: NA

CDR3 DNA: TGTGCCAGCAGCTCCGGACTAGCGGGGTGGGTAGAGACCCAGTACTTC
CDR3 protein: CASSSGLAGWVETQYF
V gene: TRBV7-9
J gene: TRBJ2-5
clone size: NA
D gene: TRBD2

CDR3 DNA: TGTGCCAGCAGCTCAAGCCCGGGACAGGGTCTACCAGATACGCAGTATTTT
CDR3 protein: CASSSSPGQGLPDTQYF
V gene: TRBV7-8
J gene: TRBJ2-3
clone size: NA
D gene: TRBD1

CDR3 DNA: TGTGCCAGCAGCTTAGGATTCGTAGGGGACTACAATGAGCAGTTCTTC
CDR3 protein: CASSLGFVGDYNEQFF
V gene: TRBV7-2
J gene: TRBJ2-1
clone size: NA
D gene: NA

CDR3 DNA: TGTGCCAGCAGTTACAACAGGGTGTACGAGCAGTACTTC
CDR3 protein: CASSYNRVYEQYF
V gene: TRBV6-6
J gene: TRBJ2-7
clone size: NA
D gene: NA

CDR3 DNA: TGCGCCAGCAGCCAAGAAGAAATTAGGACACAGGGCTACACCTTC
CDR3 protein: CASSQEEIRTQGYTF
V gene: TRBV4-3
J gene: TRBJ1-2
clone size: NA
D gene: NA

CDR3 DNA: TGTGCCAGCAGTGCCCTGGTGACAGCCTCTGGGGCCAACGTCCTGACTTTC
CDR3 protein: CASSALVTASGANVLTF
V gene: TRBV6-1
J gene: TRBJ2-6
clone size: NA
D gene: NA

CDR3 DNA: TGTGCCAGCAGCTTAGGGGCCCTAGCGGGAGTACAAGAGACCCAGTACTTC
CDR3 protein: CASSLGALAGVQETQYF
V gene: TRBV7-6
J gene: TRBJ2-5
clone size: NA
D gene: TRBD2

CDR3 DNA: TGTGCCAGCAGCTTGGGGGACACTGAAGCTTTCTTT
CDR3 protein: CASSLGDTEAFF
V gene: TRBV5-6
J gene: TRBJ1-1
clone size: NA
D gene: NA

CDR3 DNA: TGTGCCAGCAGCTTAAGTCCTCTCTCTAGCTACACCTTC
CDR3 protein: CASSLSPLSSYTF
V gene: TRBV7-9
J gene: TRBJ1-2
clone size: NA
D gene: NA

CDR3 DNA: TGCGCCAGCAGCTTGAGGGGGAACACTGAAGCTTTCTTT
CDR3 protein: CASSLRGNTEAFF
V gene: TRBV5-1
J gene: TRBJ1-1
clone size: NA
D gene: NA

CDR3 DNA: TGTGCCAGCAGCGTAAGGGTATCTCCCATCGGGGAGCTGTTTTTT
CDR3 protein: CASSVRVSPIGELFF
V gene: TRBV9
J gene: TRBJ2-2
clone size: NA
D gene: NA

CDR3 DNA: TGTGCCAGCAGCTCCCTCCACATTAATAGCCCAGATACGCAGTATTTT
CDR3 protein: CASSSLHINSPDTQYF
V gene: TRBV7-2
J gene: TRBJ2-3
clone size: few
D gene: NA

CDR3 DNA: TGTGCCAGCAGCCCCTCGACAGGTTTCAATCAGCCCCAGCATTTT
CDR3 protein: CASSPSTGFNQPQHF
V gene: TRBV5-6
J gene: TRBJ1-5
clone size: NA
D gene: NA

CDR3 DNA: TGTGCCAGCAGCTTGGGACAGGTGTCCTCTGGGGCCAACGTCCTGACTTTC
CDR3 protein: CASSLGQVSSGANVLTF
V gene: TRBV5-8
J gene: TRBJ2-6
clone size: NA
D gene: NA

CDR3 DNA: TGCGCCAGCAGCGCCAAGGGGTTCGTCACTGAAGCTTTCTTT
CDR3 protein: CASSAKGFVTEAFF
V gene: TRBV5-1
J gene: TRBJ1-1
clone size: NA
D gene: NA

CDR3 DNA: TGCAGCGGCCAAGGGGGGGCAACAAATGAGCAGTTCTTC
CDR3 protein: CSGQGGATNEQFF
V gene: TRBV29-1
J gene: TRBJ2-1
clone size: NA
D gene: NA

CDR3 DNA: TGTGCCAGCAGCCGTGGGACTAGCGGGAGCTCCTACGAGCAGTACTTC
CDR3 protein: CASSRGTSGSSYEQYF
V gene: TRBV7-9
J gene: TRBJ2-7
clone size: NA
D gene: TRBD2

CDR3 DNA: TGTGCCATCTTGGGACAGGGTAGCGGGGAGCTGTTTTTT
CDR3 protein: CAILGQGSGELFF
V gene: TRBV6-5
J gene: TRBJ2-2
clone size: NA
D gene: TRBD1

CDR3 DNA: TGTGCCAGCAGTTTTCTACGTCCGAGAACAGGGGCCAATGAGCAGTTCTTC
CDR3 protein: CASSFLRPRTGANEQFF
V gene: TRBV27
J gene: TRBJ2-1
clone size: NA
D gene: TRBD1

CDR3 DNA: TGCAGCGTTGACGTAGAAGCTTTCTTT
CDR3 protein: CSVDVEAFF
V gene: TRBV29-1
J gene: TRBJ1-1
clone size: NA
D gene: NA

CDR3 DNA: TGTGCCAGCAGCTATTGGGACGCGGGGTCCTACGAGCAGTACTTC
CDR3 protein: CASSYWDAGSYEQYF
V gene: TRBV7-9
J gene: TRBJ2-7
clone size: NA
D gene: NA

CDR3 DNA: TGTGCCAGCAGTGCTCAACAGGCTACAGTCCAAGAGACCCAGTACTTC
CDR3 protein: CASSAQQATVQETQYF
V gene: TRBV6-1
J gene: TRBJ2-5
clone size: NA
D gene: NA

CDR3 DNA: TGTGCCATCAGGGAGCGGGACTCCTACAATGAGCAGTTCTTC
CDR3 protein: CAIRERDSYNEQFF
V gene: TRBV10-3
J gene: TRBJ2-1
clone size: NA
D gene: TRBD2